These 25 T cell receptor beta chains originate from one sample sequenced in a study of vaccination and CD4 T cells after COVID-19. What these receptors recognize is not known. Treatment described: roughly ten-day PBMC culture with coronavirus spike peptide pools or control peptides (ViraFEST assay). Cultured CD4+ T-cell DNA underwent Oncomine TCR Beta short-read sequencing. TCRdb re-derived calls from the PCR reads in MiXCR, one entry per CDR3 protein. The table lists under 15,000 distinct CDR3 sequences, almost 40% of them singletons. The source material was CD4+ T cells from blood, cultured in vitro. These receptors were obtained from a human donor who had recovered from COVID-19.

This chain links TRBV5-5 with TRBJ2-3; the match to TRBD2 covers 15 bases. This CDR3 spans 18 amino acids. The germline CDR1 and CDR2 sequences are SGHKS and YYEKEE (reference sequence). The V segment lost 3 bases and the J segment 3 bases; nucleotides outside the gene matches: 8. The CDR3 loop reads CASSWGLAGGRGTDTQYF. The CDR3 DNA reads TGTGCCAGCAGCTGGGGACTAGCGGGAGGACGAGGGACAGATACGCAGTATTTT.

The chain carries TRBV10-1 and TRBJ1-1; tentative D call: TRBD1 (6 bases). CDR1 WNHNN and CDR2 SYGVQD come from the germline V gene (reference sequence). The CDR3 spans 18 residues. Trimming stripped 1 base from V and 3 bases from J, with 21 bases between. CDR3 in DNA: TGCGCCAGCAGTGAGTTGGTAAGGGGGGGCCGATCTTACACTGAAGCTTTCTTT. Amino acid sequence: CASSELVRGGRSYTEAFF.

This clonotype has only a few counts. The chain links TRBV27 to TRBJ1-1, with a tentative D call TRBD1 (6 bases). Germline V CDR1 and CDR2: MNHEY, SMNVEV (reference sequence). V lost 3 bases and J 5 bases, leaving 13 bases between the germline ends. The CDR3 consists of 14 residues. The CDR3 DNA reads TGTGCCAGCAGTTTCACAGGGATATTGACTGAAGCTTTCTTT. It encodes CASSFTGILTEAFF.

The chain has TRBV7-9 and TRBJ2-3; D is tentatively TRBD1 or TRBD2 (5 bases each). The germline V gene has CDR1 SEHNR and CDR2 FQNEAQ (reference sequence). V was pared by 5 bases and J by 0 bases, with 18 bases between. This CDR3 contains 17 residues. DNA for the CDR3: TGTGCCAGCAGCCGACCGATCGGGGACGTTAGCACAGATACGCAGTATTTT. The encoded protein is CASSRPIGDVSTDTQYF.

A few counts support this clonotype. The rearrangement links TRBV19 to TRBJ1-5; D not certain. Trimming stripped 2 bases from V and 2 bases from J, with 13 bases between. Germline V gene sequence: CDR1 LNHDA, CDR2 SQIVND (reference sequence). The CDR3 runs to 16 residues. CDR3 loop: CASSISDGRGNQPQHF. CDR3 coding DNA: TGTGCCAGTAGTATATCGGATGGGAGAGGCAATCAGCCCCAGCATTTT.

The table lists this clonotype with a few counts. This sequence joins TRBV20-1 and TRBJ2-7; 9 bases align to TRBD1. Trimming at V came to 1 base and at J to 7 bases, leaving 5 bases not matched to a gene. Germline CDR1 is DFQATT and CDR2 is SNEGSKA (reference sequence). The CDR3 covers 13 residues. In nucleotides, the CDR3 is TGCAGTGCTAGAGGGGGACAGGGATGGGAGCAGTACTTC. Protein: CSARGGQGWEQYF.

The chain joins TRBV6-2 or TRBV6-3 to TRBJ1-6; D call uncertain. Trimming left V 9 bases short and J 9 bases short, with 27 bases between. The CDR3 is made up of 17 amino acids. The germline CDR1 and CDR2 sequences are MNHEY and SVGEGT. This CDR3 reads CASKRTEARKMRSPLHF. The CDR3 DNA sequence: TGTGCCAGTAAACGTACTGAGGCCAGAAAAATGCGTTCACCCCTCCACTTT.

There are a few counts of this clonotype. This chain links TRBV19 with TRBJ2-5, with D perhaps matching TRBD2 (6 bases). This CDR3 spans 14 amino acids. Trimming took 1 base from V and 3 from J, leaving 9 bases between them. Germline CDR1 and CDR2: LNHDA and SQIVND (reference sequence). CDR3 sequence (DNA): TGTGCCAGTAGTATAGGGCTAGCGAAAGAGACCCAGTACTTC. It specifies CASSIGLAKETQYF. Based on the CDR3 plus reference TRBV19 and TRBJ2-5, the full variable domain is DGGITQSPKYLFRKEGQNVTLSCEQNLNHDAMYWYRQDPGQGLRLIYYSQIVNDFQKGDIAEGYSVSREKKESFPLTVTSAQKNPTAFYLCASSIGLAKETQYFGPGTRLLVL.

The DNA of the CDR3 is TGTGCCAGCAGCTCCGGGTTCCAGGTTAACACTGAAGCTTTCTTT. Translated, it gives CASSSGFQVNTEAFF. The V call is TRBV27, the J call TRBJ1-1; D gene unclear. V was pared by 6 bases and J by 2 bases, with 16 bases between. The length of the CDR3 is 15 residues. Germline V gene lookup returns CDR1 MNHEY and CDR2 SMNVEV (reference sequence).

This clonotype has a handful of counts. The V call is TRBV12-3 or TRBV12-4, the J call TRBJ1-6; the D gene is possibly TRBD1 (5 bases). V was shortened by 5 bases and J by 0 bases, with 14 bases between the two germline ends. This CDR3 has 17 residues. The CDR3 DNA reads as TGTGCCAGCAGTCAGACAGTTCAGAGCTCCTATAATTCACCCCTCCACTTT. Its translation is CASSQTVQSSYNSPLHF.

The CDR3 loop reads CASRDTEAFF. DNA of the CDR3: TGTGCCAGCAGGGATACTGAAGCTTTCTTT. The gene calls are TRBV7-9 and TRBJ1-1; D gene ambiguous. Trimming removed 6 bases from V and 5 bases from J, with 4 bases in between. Germline values: CDR1 SEHNR, CDR2 FQNEAQ (reference sequence). This CDR3 has 10 amino acids.

In this sample, this clonotype turned up a few times. The V and J genes are TRBV28 and TRBJ1-1; no reliable D call. V was clipped by 6 bases and J by 6 bases, with 11 bases between them. This CDR3 comprises 12 residues. Germline V gene sequence: CDR1 MDHEN, CDR2 SYDVKM. The CDR3 region is CASRYRSSEAFF. The CDR3 DNA sequence: TGTGCCAGCAGATACCGGAGTTCTGAAGCTTTCTTT.

This clonotype was detected a few times. V gene TRBV5-1 combines with J gene TRBJ2-5; D possibly uses TRBD1 or TRBD2 (5 bases each). Trimming cost V 0 bases and J 5 bases, with 14 bases left between them. The CDR3 is made up of 15 amino acids. Germline CDR1 is SGHRS and CDR2 is YFSETQ. As DNA, the CDR3 is TGCGCCAGCAGCTTGGGGCCTAGGGGAGATGAGACCCAGTACTTC. Amino acids: CASSLGPRGDETQYF. Based on the CDR3 plus reference TRBV5-1 and TRBJ2-5, the full variable domain is KAGVTQTPRYLIKTRGQQVTLSCSPISGHRSVSWYQQTPGQGLQFLFEYFSETQRNKGNFPGRFSGRQFSNSRSEMNVSTLELGDSALYLCASSLGPRGDETQYFGPGTRLLVL.

This clonotype was detected only once. The chain links TRBV11-2 to TRBJ2-3; D remains unclear. The CDR3 is 12 amino acids. V lost 7 bases, J lost 5 bases, and 10 bases lay in between. Germline lookup yields CDR1 SGHAT and CDR2 FQNNGV. DNA of the CDR3: TGTGCCAGCACAGCCACCCAAGATACGCAGTATTTT. Translation gives CASTATQDTQYF.

The gene calls are TRBV5-7 and TRBJ2-7; the D is unclear. TRBV5-7 is filed as an ORF, its function uncertain. The CDR3 extends over 10 amino acids. The V and J ends lost 3 bases and 6 bases respectively, with 4 bases between them. CDR3 residues: CASSSCEQYF. CDR3 nucleotides: TGTGCCAGCAGCTCGTGCGAGCAGTACTTC.

The J gene is TRBJ1-5, the V gene TRBV30; no reliable D call. CDR1 and CDR2 (germline): GTSNPN, SVGIG (reference sequence). CDR3 size: 13 residues. Trimming cost V 4 bases and J 0 bases, with 7 bases left between them. The CDR3 is CAWTRDSNQPQHF. In DNA form, the CDR3 reads TGTGCCTGGACCCGCGATAGCAATCAGCCCCAGCATTTT.

The V call is TRBV20-1, the J call TRBJ2-5; unclear D gene. Trimming cost V 4 bases and J 2 bases, with 11 bases left between them. Germline lookup yields CDR1 DFQATT and CDR2 SNEGSKA (reference sequence). This CDR3 contains 13 residues. The CDR3 spells CSAILQAQETQYF. The CDR3 DNA is TGCAGTGCTATCCTCCAGGCACAAGAGACCCAGTACTTC.

This sequence joins TRBV28 and TRBJ2-1; D gene ambiguous. CDR1 is MDHEN, CDR2 SYDVKM, per germline. The CDR3 extends over 11 amino acids. The germline V and J ends were trimmed by 8 bases and 10 bases, with 12 bases remaining between them. The CDR3 spells CASGVGWEQFF. CDR3 DNA: TGTGCCAGCGGCGTAGGGTGGGAGCAGTTCTTC.

The chain has TRBV21-1 and TRBJ1-1; the table's D call, TRBD1, has no DNA check behind it. TRBV21-1 is a recognized pseudogene. The CDR3 length is 17 residues. The CDR3 sequence: CASSRARSRTTGTEAFF. CDR3 nucleotides: TGTGCCAGCAGCAGAGCGCGTAGCAGGACAACGGGCACTGAAGCTTTCTTT.

The chain recombines TRBV20-1 with TRBJ2-3, with a possible D match to TRBD1 (5 bases). With 5 bases removed from V and 5 bases from J, the gap between germline ends came to 11 bases. Looked up from germline, CDR1 is DFQATT and CDR2 is SNEGSKA (reference sequence). This CDR3 has 12 residues. CDR3 region: CSAAPQGDTQYF. DNA for the CDR3: TGCAGTGCTGCACCTCAGGGAGATACGCAGTATTTT.

Regarding this clonotype: At one of its ends the junction is not consistent with the germline gene, which may arise from a read error. V gene TRBV20-1 combines with J gene TRBJ1-1; D might be TRBD1 (5 bases). This CDR3 comprises 12 residues. In germline, CDR1 is DFQATT, CDR2 SNEGSKA (reference sequence). The CDR3 reads CSTSPGLSEAFF. CDR3 DNA: TGCAGTACTAGCCCGGGGCTGTCTGAAGCTTTCTTT.

There are a few counts of this clonotype. The chain recombines TRBV10-3 with TRBJ2-5; D is ambiguous. Germline V gene lookup returns CDR1 ENHRY and CDR2 SYGVKD. V lost 2 bases to trimming and J lost 3 bases, with 7 bases between them. This CDR3 comprises 13 residues. The CDR3: CAISERVKETQYF. The CDR3 nucleotides read TGTGCCATCAGTGAGCGGGTAAAAGAGACCCAGTACTTC.

This clonotype was recorded a few times. The rearrangement links TRBV7-3 to TRBJ2-7, with 7 bases matching TRBD1. V lost 0 bases to trimming and J lost 6 bases; unmatched junction nucleotides: 5. Germline V gene sequence: CDR1 SGHTA, CDR2 FQGTGA. The length of the CDR3 is 14 residues. CDR3 region: CASSLTSTGSEQYF. For the CDR3, the DNA is TGTGCCAGCAGCTTAACTTCGACAGGGAGCGAGCAGTACTTC. The full variable domain, its missing parts supplied by reference TRBV7-3 and TRBJ2-7, is GAGVSQTPSNKVTEKGKYVELRCDPISGHTALYWYRQSLGQGPEFLIYFQGTGAADDSGLPNDRFFAVRPEGSVSTLKIQRTERGDSAVYLCASSLTSTGSEQYFGPGTRLTVT.

In its sample, this clonotype was seen a few times. The chain joins TRBV15 to TRBJ2-5; D is possibly TRBD1 (6 bases). The CDR3 extends over 16 amino acids. Germline V gene lookup returns CDR1 LNHNV and CDR2 YYDKDF (reference sequence). Trimming left V 5 bases short and J 4 bases short, with 20 bases between. CDR3 residues: CATSVQGTARSETQYF. In DNA form, the CDR3 reads TGTGCCACCAGCGTTCAGGGGACGGCCAGGTCAGAGACCCAGTACTTC. The whole variable domain, filled in from reference TRBV15 and TRBJ2-5, reads DAMVIQNPRYQVTQFGKPVTLSCSQTLNHNVMYWYQQKSSQAPKLLFHYYDKDFNNEADTPDNFQSRRPNTSFCFLDIRSPGLGDTAMYLCATSVQGTARSETQYFGPGTRLLVL.

This clonotype was observed a few times. This sequence joins TRBV19 and TRBJ2-5, with unresolved D. The germline V and J ends were trimmed by 2 bases and 3 bases, with 7 bases remaining between them. This CDR3 contains 13 residues. The germline V gene has CDR1 LNHDA and CDR2 SQIVND (reference sequence). This CDR3 reads CASSIYREETQYF. The CDR3 DNA follows: TGTGCCAGTAGTATATATAGGGAAGAGACCCAGTACTTC.